This TCR beta chain was identified during a study of monozygotic twins with inflammatory bowel disease. TCRdb derives one entry per CDR3 protein from the 5' RACE reads, leaving out DNA. The listing records under 45,000 distinct CDR3 sequences. Germline V lookup: CDR1 LGHNA, CDR2 YNFKEQ. This CDR3 region has 19 residues. Blood was drawn at approximately 2.7 ml per donor. The clonotype was recovered from a human donor with ulcerative colitis or Crohn's disease, or a healthy co-twin of an affected twin (not recorded which). This rearrangement joins TRBV4-2 to TRBJ2-3; the TRBD2 assignment by TCRdb is unverifiable without DNA. Sequenced: blood. The CDR3 sequence: CASSQGLGTSVSSTDTQYF.